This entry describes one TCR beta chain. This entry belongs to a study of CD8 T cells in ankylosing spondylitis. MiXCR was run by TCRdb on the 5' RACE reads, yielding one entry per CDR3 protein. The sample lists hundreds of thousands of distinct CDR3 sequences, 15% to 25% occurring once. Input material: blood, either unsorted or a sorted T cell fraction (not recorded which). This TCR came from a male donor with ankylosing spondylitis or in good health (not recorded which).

The CDR3 coding sequence is TGTGCCATCAGTGCCAGGACAGGGCATCAGCCCCAGCATTTT. It translates to CAISARTGHQPQHF. V and J are TRBV10-3 and TRBJ1-5; 8 nucleotides line up with TRBD1. Germline CDR1 and CDR2: ENHRY and SYGVKD. The J segment lost 5 bases and the V segment lost 4 bases, leaving 4 bases of the junction unmatched. The CDR3 has 14 amino acids.